This T cell receptor (beta chain) derives from a study of response to subunit inactivated influenza vaccine. Study-wide findings and caveats: Authors suggested that a seasonal influenza vaccination recruits few new T cells each time.

MiXCR, run by TCRdb on the RT-PCR reads, gives a single entry per CDR3 protein. The data contain more than 700,000 distinct CDR3 sequences, around 20% of them singletons. With respect to this clonotype: Its specificity is unknown.

With 1 base clipped from V and 2 bases from J, the junction kept 10 bases outside the gene matches. In germline, CDR1 is LGHDT, CDR2 YNNKEL (reference sequence). The CDR3 is 18 residues long. Sequences were derived from PBMCs from blood, sampled roughly 5 days after vaccination. V and J are TRBV3-1 and TRBJ2-4; 8 bases are shared with TRBD2. The TCR comes from a man aged 50-60 years who received an inactivated influenza vaccine. CDR3 DNA sequence: TGTGCCAGCAGCCAAGTCGAGAACGGGAGGGAGTCCAAAAACATTCAGTACTTC. This codes for CASSQVENGRESKNIQYF.